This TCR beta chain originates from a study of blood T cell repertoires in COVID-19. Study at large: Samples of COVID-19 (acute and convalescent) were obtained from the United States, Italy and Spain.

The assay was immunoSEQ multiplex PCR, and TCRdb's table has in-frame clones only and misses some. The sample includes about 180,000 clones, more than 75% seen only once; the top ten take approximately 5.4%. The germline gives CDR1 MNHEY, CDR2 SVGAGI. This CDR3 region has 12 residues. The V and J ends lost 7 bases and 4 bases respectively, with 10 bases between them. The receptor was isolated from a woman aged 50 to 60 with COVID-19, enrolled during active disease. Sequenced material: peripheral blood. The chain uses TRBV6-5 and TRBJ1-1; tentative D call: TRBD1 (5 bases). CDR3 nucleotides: TGTGCCAGCACTAGGGGTAGCACTGAAGCTTTCTTT. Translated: CASTRGSTEAFF.